This entry features one T cell receptor (beta chain) sequence. The sample comes from a study of post-analysis software for immune sequencing data. Study details: Recorded subtypes: relapsing-remitting, secondary progressive, progressive-relapsing; some patients unannotated.

The authors incorporated unique molecular identifiers into the TCR beta cDNA libraries. The source material, about 0.95 to 11 million T cells, gave rise to 400,000 to 600,000 cDNA molecules. Using its own MiXCR run on the PCR reads, TCRdb lists one record per CDR3 protein. The table has 400,000 to 500,000 distinct CDR3 sequences, over 30% seen once. This TCR was recovered from a girl aged 2-10 years with multiple sclerosis. Source material: blood.

The CDR3 loop is CSVVGQNTEAFF. CDR3 coding DNA: TGCAGCGTTGTGGGGCAGAACACTGAAGCTTTCTTT. The gene calls are TRBV29-1 and TRBJ1-1; the D gene is possibly TRBD1 (5 bases). This CDR3 region has 12 residues. The V gene lost 4 bases and the J gene lost 1 base, with 7 bases spanning the gap. Germline CDR1 and CDR2: SQVTM and ANQGSEA.